This T cell receptor beta chain was retrieved from a study of T cells after yellow fever vaccination. This clonotype has a count of ten or more. TCRdb re-called the 5' RACE reads through MiXCR, storing one row per CDR3 protein. The sample contains tens of thousands of distinct CDR3 sequences, 5.2% of which appear only once. Germline-derived CDR1 and CDR2 are MDHEN and SYDVKM. V lost 7 bases and J 1 base, leaving 16 bases between the germline ends. CDR3 length: 15 amino acids. This receptor was identified in a man between 18 and 29 years old who received the YFV17D yellow fever vaccine. This chain links TRBV28 with TRBJ1-1, with no clear D. The specimen comprised PBMCs, either bulk or a sorted T-cell subset (CD4+, CD8+, memory, or dextramer-sorted; not recorded which), sampled around 45 days after the first yellow fever vaccination. The CDR3 loop reads CASTLGRLGNTEAFF. The CDR3 bases are TGTGCCAGCACCCTCGGCCGGTTGGGGAACACTGAAGCTTTCTTT. The full variable domain, its missing parts supplied by reference TRBV28 and TRBJ1-1, is DVKVTQSSRYLVKRTGEKVFLECVQDMDHENMFWYRQDPGLGLRLIYFSYDVKMKEKGDIPEGYSVSREKKERFSLILESASTNQTSMYLCASTLGRLGNTEAFFGQGTRLTVV.